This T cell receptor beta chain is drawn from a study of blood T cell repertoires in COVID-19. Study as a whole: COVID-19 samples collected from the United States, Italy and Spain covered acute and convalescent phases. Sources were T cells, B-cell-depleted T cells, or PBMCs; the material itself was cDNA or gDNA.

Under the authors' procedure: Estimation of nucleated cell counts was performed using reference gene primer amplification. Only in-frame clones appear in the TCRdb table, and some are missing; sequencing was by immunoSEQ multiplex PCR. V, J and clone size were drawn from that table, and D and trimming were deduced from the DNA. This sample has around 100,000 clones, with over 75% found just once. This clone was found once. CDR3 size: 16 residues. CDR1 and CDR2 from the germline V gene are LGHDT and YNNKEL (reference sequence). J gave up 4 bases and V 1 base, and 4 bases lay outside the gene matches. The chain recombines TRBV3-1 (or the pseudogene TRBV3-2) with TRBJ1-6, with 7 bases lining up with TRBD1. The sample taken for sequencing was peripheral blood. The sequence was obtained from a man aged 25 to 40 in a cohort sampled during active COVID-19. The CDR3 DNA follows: TGTGCCAGCAGCCAAGGTCAGGGACAGTATAATTCACCCCTCCACTTT. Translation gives CASSQGQGQYNSPLHF.